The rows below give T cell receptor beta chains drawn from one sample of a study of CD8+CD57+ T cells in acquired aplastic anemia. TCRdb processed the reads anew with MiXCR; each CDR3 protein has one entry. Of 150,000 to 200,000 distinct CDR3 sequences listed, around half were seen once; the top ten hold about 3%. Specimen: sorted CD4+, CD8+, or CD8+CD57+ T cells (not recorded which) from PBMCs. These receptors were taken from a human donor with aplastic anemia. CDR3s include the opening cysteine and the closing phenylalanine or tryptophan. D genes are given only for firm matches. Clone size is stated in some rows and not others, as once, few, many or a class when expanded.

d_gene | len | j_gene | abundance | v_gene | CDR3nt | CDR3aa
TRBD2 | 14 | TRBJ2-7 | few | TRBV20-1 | TGCAGTGCTACCCCTAGCGGGTACTCCTACGAGCAGTACTTC | CSATPSGYSYEQYF
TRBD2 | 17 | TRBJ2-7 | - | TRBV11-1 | TGTGCCAGCAGCTTAACTACGTCCCGGGGGGGTTCCTACGAGCAGTACTTC | CASSLTTSRGGSYEQYF
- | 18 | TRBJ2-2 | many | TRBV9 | TGTGCCAGCAGCGGGACGATTCTCACAGGCCGGAACACCGGGGAGCTGTTTTTT | CASSGTILTGRNTGELFF
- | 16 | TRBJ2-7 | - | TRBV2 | TGTGCCAGCAGGGGAGAGGCCGGGACGGTAACCTACGAGCAGTACTTC | CASRGEAGTVTYEQYF
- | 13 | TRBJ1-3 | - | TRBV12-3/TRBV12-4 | TGTGCCAGCAGTTTTAGGGCGGGGAACACCATATATTTT | CASSFRAGNTIYF
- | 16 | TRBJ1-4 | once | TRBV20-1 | TGCAGTGCTAGAGATTCTCGTGGGTCAACTGATGAAAAACTGTTTTTT | CSARDSRGSTDEKLFF
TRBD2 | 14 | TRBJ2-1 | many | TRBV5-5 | TGTGCCAGCAGCCCGGGACTAGCGGACGATGAGCAGTTCTTC | CASSPGLADDEQFF
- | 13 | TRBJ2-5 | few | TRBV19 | TGTGCCAGTAGTAGAACGGTGCAAGAGACCCAGTACTTC | CASSRTVQETQYF
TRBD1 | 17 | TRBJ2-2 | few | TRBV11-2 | TGTGCCAGCAGCCCCAACTGGGGACAGGGGGCGACCGGGGAGCTGTTTTTT | CASSPNWGQGATGELFF
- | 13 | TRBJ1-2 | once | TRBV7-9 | TGTGCCAGCAGCTACGGACAGACCTATGGCTACACCTTC | CASSYGQTYGYTF
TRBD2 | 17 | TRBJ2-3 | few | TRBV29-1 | TGCAGCGTAGCAGGGTCCGGGACTAGCGTGGGCACAGATACGCAGTATTTT | CSVAGSGTSVGTDTQYF
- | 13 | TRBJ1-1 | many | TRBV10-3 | TGTGCCATCAGTGGGGCAGGGAGCCGTGAAGCTTTCTTT | CAISGAGSREAFF
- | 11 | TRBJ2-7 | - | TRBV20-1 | TGCAGTTACTCGACGGGGTACGAGCAGTACTTC | CSYSTGYEQYF
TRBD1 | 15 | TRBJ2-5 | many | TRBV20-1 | TGCAGTGCTCCGACCCGACAGGGGGGTGGGGAGACCCAGTACTTC | CSAPTRQGGGETQYF
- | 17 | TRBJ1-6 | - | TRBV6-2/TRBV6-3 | TGTGCCAGCCGAACGCTGGGAGACAGATACTATAATTCACCCCTCCACTTT | CASRTLGDRYYNSPLHF
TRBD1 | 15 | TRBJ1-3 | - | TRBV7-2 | TGTGCCAGCAGCTTACAGGGGGCATCCGGAAACACCATATATTTT | CASSLQGASGNTIYF
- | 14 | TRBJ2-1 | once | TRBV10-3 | TGTGCCATCAGTGCCGCACTAGCACCTAATGAGCAGTTCTTC | CAISAALAPNEQFF
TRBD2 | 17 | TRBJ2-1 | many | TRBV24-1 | TGTGCCACCAGTGATTACTCTAGCGGGAGGTTATACAATGAGCAGTTCTTC | CATSDYSSGRLYNEQFF
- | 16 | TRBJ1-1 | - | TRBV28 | TGTGCCAGCAGCTTTGGTACAGGAAGGATGAACACTGAAGCTTTCTTT | CASSFGTGRMNTEAFF
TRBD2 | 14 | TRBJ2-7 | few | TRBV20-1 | TGCAGTGCTCTAGGACTAGCGGGAGTGAACGAGCAGTACTTC | CSALGLAGVNEQYF
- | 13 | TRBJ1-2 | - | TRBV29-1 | TGCAGCGTTGATGAGGGTGGAGGCTCTGGCTACACCTTC | CSVDEGGGSGYTF
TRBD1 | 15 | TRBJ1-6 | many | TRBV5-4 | TGTGCCAGCACCGTGAAGGACAGGGAAAATTCACCCCTCCACTTT | CASTVKDRENSPLHF
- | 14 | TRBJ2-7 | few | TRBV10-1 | TGCGCCAGCAGTGCAAAGGGGCCTAACTACGAGCAGTACTTC | CASSAKGPNYEQYF
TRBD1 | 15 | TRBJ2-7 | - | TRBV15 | TGTGCCACCAGCAGCCACAGGGGCCTTATGAACGAGCAGTACTTC | CATSSHRGLMNEQYF
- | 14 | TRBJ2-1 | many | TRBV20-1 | TGCAGTTGGACTCTCCCCAGCTCCTACAATGAGCAGTTCTTC | CSWTLPSSYNEQFF
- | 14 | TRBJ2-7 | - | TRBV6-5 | TGTGCCAGCAGTTACTCTCGGGAAACCTACGAGCAGTACTTC | CASSYSRETYEQYF
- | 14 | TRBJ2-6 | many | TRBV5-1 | TGCGCCAGCAGCTGGACCTCTGGGGCCAACGTCCTGACTTTC | CASSWTSGANVLTF
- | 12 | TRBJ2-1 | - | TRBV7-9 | TGTGCCAGCAGCTTCGAAGCGAATGAGCAGTTCTTC | CASSFEANEQFF
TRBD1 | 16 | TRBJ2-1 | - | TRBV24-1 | TGTGCCACCAGTGACCCGGGACAGGGGGCCGGCAATGAGCAGTTCTTC | CATSDPGQGAGNEQFF
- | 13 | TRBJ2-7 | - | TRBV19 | TGTGCCAGTAGTGGTAGTCCAACCTACGAGCAGTACTTC | CASSGSPTYEQYF
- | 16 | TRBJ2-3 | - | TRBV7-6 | TGTGCCAGCAGCCACATTCAGGGTGGTGGCACAGATACGCAGTATTTT | CASSHIQGGGTDTQYF
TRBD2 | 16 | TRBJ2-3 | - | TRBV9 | TGTGCCAGCAGCGCAACTAGCGGGGGGCCCACAGATACGCAGTATTTT | CASSATSGGPTDTQYF
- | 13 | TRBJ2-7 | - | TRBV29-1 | TGCAGCGGGGGGGGGTCGGACAGCTACGAGCAGTACTTC | CSGGGSDSYEQYF
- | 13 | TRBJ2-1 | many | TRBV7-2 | TGTGCCAGCAGCTTTCGACAGGAAAGTGAGCAGTTCTTC | CASSFRQESEQFF
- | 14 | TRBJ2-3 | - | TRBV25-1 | TGTGCCAGCAGTGAATTGGTTCAGGGTGAGACGCAGTATTTT | CASSELVQGETQYF
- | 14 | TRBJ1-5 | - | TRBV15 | TGTGCCACCAGCGAGGACAGTAGCAATCAGCCCCAGCATTTT | CATSEDSSNQPQHF
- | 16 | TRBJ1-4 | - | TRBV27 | TGTGCCAGCAGTTTCGCGAGGGGCGCAACTAATGAAAAACTGTTTTTT | CASSFARGATNEKLFF